The sequence of this TCR beta chain was determined in a study of radiotherapy plus CTLA-4 blockade in lung cancer. This CDR3 has 11 amino acids. Germline CDR1 MGHDK, CDR2 SYGVNS. V dropped 5 bases and J dropped 4 bases, with 5 bases sitting between them. Repertoires were generated with immunoSEQ multiplex PCR, while TCRdb's copy carries only in-frame clones and drops some. The top ten clones hold approximately 2.9% of a sample with roughly 62,000 clones, less than 85% of them seen once. Overall study findings and caveats: Early shifts in blood T cell clones, with interferon-beta, reportedly predicted response best.

A word on this clone: As yet, its antigen is unknown.

Sequenced here: peripheral blood, sampled from a patient treated with radiotherapy plus ipilimumab. This receptor was obtained from a human donor with non-small cell lung cancer who had a complete response to radiotherapy plus ipilimumab. This sequence joins TRBV25-1 and TRBJ1-1; no clear D gene. This CDR3 reads CASSRGTEAFF. The CDR3 region has the DNA TGTGCCAGCAGTCGGGGCACTGAAGCTTTCTTT. The whole variable domain, remainder taken from reference TRBV25-1 and TRBJ1-1, is EADIYQTPRYLVIGTGKKITLECSQTMGHDKMYWYQQDPGMELHLIHYSYGVNSTEKGDLSSESTVSRIRTEHFPLTLESARPSHTSQYLCASSRGTEAFFGQGTRLTVV.